Listed below are T cell receptor beta chains from one sample, sequenced in a study of blood T cell repertoires in COVID-19. Produced via immunoSEQ multiplex PCR; TCRdb's table is partial and in-frame only. Of approximately 90,000 clones in the sample, more than 75% were seen once. The source material was peripheral blood. Receptors were obtained from a human donor in a cohort sampled during active COVID-19. The CDR3 runs from the conserved cysteine through the conserved F or W. A D gene is named only where the DNA matches it firmly. A row's size may be missing; if present it is once, few, many or a size class.

abundance,j_gene,v_gene,d_gene,CDR3nt,CDR3aa
-,TRBJ1-5,TRBV5-5,-,TGTGCCAGCAGCTTGGGTCACCGACAGCTCTATAGCAATCAGCCCCAGCATTTT,CASSLGHRQLYSNQPQHF
-,TRBJ2-3,TRBV28,TRBD1,TGTGCCAGCACGCAGGGGGCTTCAGATACGCAGTATTTT,CASTQGASDTQYF
-,TRBJ2-1,TRBV2,-,TGTGCCAGCGGGGGGAGTAGCTCCTACAATGAGCAGTTCTTC,CASGGSSSYNEQFF
many,TRBJ2-7,TRBV7-6,TRBD2,TGTGCCAGCAGCTTAGCCAGCGGGAGGGCCGTATACGAGCAGTACTTC,CASSLASGRAVYEQYF
-,TRBJ1-6,TRBV28,-,TGTGCCAGCAGTATCGCAGGGGAGGGAAATTCACCCCTCCACTTT,CASSIAGEGNSPLHF
-,TRBJ1-5,TRBV18,-,TGTGCCAGCTCAGGCGGGGGGGGAGATCAGCCCCAGCATTTT,CASSGGGGDQPQHF
once,TRBJ1-6,TRBV3-1/TRBV3-2,TRBD1,TGTGCCAGCAGCTCCCGGACAGGGAATAATAATTCACCCCTCCACTTT,CASSSRTGNNNSPLHF
-,TRBJ2-2,TRBV3-1/TRBV3-2,TRBD2,TGTGCCAGCAGCGAGGGACTAGCGGGATACCCAGACGTGACCGGGGAGCTGTTTTTT,CASSEGLAGYPDVTGELFF
-,TRBJ2-7,TRBV6-1,TRBD1,TGTGCCAGCAGTGATTTTATCGGGTCGGGGACAGAGCCCTACGAGCAGTACTTC,CASSDFIGSGTEPYEQYF
-,TRBJ2-7,TRBV6-8,-,TGTGCCAGCCTACAGGGGAGGCACGAGCAGTACTTC,CASLQGRHEQYF
-,TRBJ2-2,TRBV10-3,TRBD2,TGTGCCATAGCTCGGACCACGGGGGGGAACACCGGGGAGCTGTTTTTT,CAIARTTGGNTGELFF
-,TRBJ2-7,TRBV12-3/TRBV12-4,-,TGTGCCAGCAACCCTTCGGGCTCCTACGAGCAGTACTTC,CASNPSGSYEQYF
once,TRBJ1-2,TRBV4-1,-,TGCGCCAGCAGCCAGCCCCTCGGTGTTGGAGGGAGGGCCGTAGACTATGGCTACACCTTC,CASSQPLGVGGRAVDYGYTF
few,TRBJ2-7,TRBV2,-,TGTGCCAGCAGTGAAGGACTTACGATTCGGGAGCAGTACTTC,CASSEGLTIREQYF
-,TRBJ2-3,TRBV5-5,-,TGTGCCAGCAGCCTAACCGCAGGGATCCACACAGATACGCAGTATTTT,CASSLTAGIHTDTQYF
-,TRBJ2-5,TRBV2,-,TGTGCCAGCCGTCTATACCAAGAGACCCAGTACTTC,CASRLYQETQYF
-,TRBJ1-1,TRBV7-9,-,TGTGCCAGCAGCTTACAGAACACTGAAGCTTTCTTT,CASSLQNTEAFF
-,TRBJ2-7,TRBV6-2/TRBV6-3,TRBD2,TGTGCCAGCAGTTACCTAGCGGGAGGGATGCGCTACGAGCAGTACTTC,CASSYLAGGMRYEQYF
-,TRBJ2-5,TRBV5-4,TRBD2,TGTGCCAGCAGCTTAGGACTAGCGGAACAAGAGACCCAGTACTTC,CASSLGLAEQETQYF
-,TRBJ2-7,TRBV21-1,-,TGTGCCAGCAGGCTTGGGGCGGAGACCTACGAGCAGTACTTC,CASRLGAETYEQYF
-,TRBJ2-3,TRBV3-1/TRBV3-2,-,TGTGCCAGCAGCCTCCGGGGGGCCCTGGTGGGGAATACGCAGTATTTT,CASSLRGALVGNTQYF
-,TRBJ1-3,TRBV4-2,TRBD1,TGTGCCAGCAGCATAGACAGGGGTGCGAAAACCATATATTTT,CASSIDRGAKTIYF
-,TRBJ2-7,TRBV3-1/TRBV3-2,-,TGTGCCAGCAGCCCCCTAATCGGGTTGGGCGAGCAGTACTTC,CASSPLIGLGEQYF
-,TRBJ2-7,TRBV6-5,TRBD2,TGTGCCAGCACCGACTCTTGGGGGGGGAACTACGAGCAGTACTTC,CASTDSWGGNYEQYF
-,TRBJ1-1,TRBV27,TRBD1,TGTGCCAGCAGATACTCAGGGGGCACTGAAGCTTTCTTT,CASRYSGGTEAFF
-,TRBJ2-5,TRBV6-6,-,TGTGCCAGCAGTTGGCCGGGAAGGCAAGAGACCCAGTACTTC,CASSWPGRQETQYF
-,TRBJ2-1,TRBV10-3,-,TGTGCCATCAGTGACCACTCACGTAATGTTAACTCCTACAATGAGCAGTTCTTC,CAISDHSRNVNSYNEQFF
few,TRBJ1-4,TRBV19,TRBD1,TGTGCCAGTAGTATGTCCCAGGGGGCGGTAACTAATGAAAAACTGTTTTTT,CASSMSQGAVTNEKLFF
-,TRBJ1-2,TRBV18,-,TGTGCCAGCTCACCCAGGGGTACGGATCGCTATGGCTACACCTTC,CASSPRGTDRYGYTF
-,TRBJ1-1,TRBV11-2,TRBD1,TGTGCCAGCAGCCCCTCAGGGGGCCGGACTGAAGCTTTCTTT,CASSPSGGRTEAFF
-,TRBJ1-1,TRBV18,-,TGTGCCAGCTCACCATCACAGGGAATCAACACTGAAGCTTTCTTT,CASSPSQGINTEAFF
few,TRBJ2-7,TRBV3-1/TRBV3-2,TRBD2,TGTGCCAGTTCGTTTCTAGCGGTAGCCTACGAGCAGTACTTC,CASSFLAVAYEQYF
-,TRBJ2-1,TRBV6-5,-,TGTGCCAGCAGTACGGGCTACAATGAGCAGTTCTTC,CASSTGYNEQFF
few,TRBJ1-2,TRBV5-1,-,TGCGCCAGCAGCCCACGACAGGTATCTAACTATGGCTACACCTTC,CASSPRQVSNYGYTF
-,TRBJ1-6,TRBV2,-,TGTGCCAGCAGTGAAATGAGAAATTCACCCCTCCACTTT,CASSEMRNSPLHF
-,TRBJ2-1,TRBV19,-,TGTGCCAGTAGTGGGGGCCAGGGCCTCTACAATGAGCAGTTCTTC,CASSGGQGLYNEQFF
-,TRBJ1-5,TRBV19,-,TGTGCCAGTACCCCATGGGCAGAAAATCAGCCCCAGCATTTT,CASTPWAENQPQHF
-,TRBJ2-3,TRBV28,-,TGTGCCAGCAGTTTACGGCGTTCGCGGGACTTGGCAGATACGCAGTATTTT,CASSLRRSRDLADTQYF
-,TRBJ1-1,TRBV29-1,-,TGCAGCGTTGTGAGAGGGTGGACTGAAGCTTTCTTT,CSVVRGWTEAFF
once,TRBJ2-7,TRBV5-1,-,TGCGCCAGCAGCTTGAGTTCAGCTAGCCCCTACGAGCAGTACTTC,CASSLSSASPYEQYF
once,TRBJ1-2,TRBV3-1/TRBV3-2,-,TGTGCCAGCAGCCACGGGGGAACTGGCTACACCTTC,CASSHGGTGYTF
few,TRBJ1-5,TRBV28,-,TGTGCCAGCAGACGGGACATGGGCGCTCAGCCCCAGCATTTT,CASRRDMGAQPQHF
-,TRBJ2-5,TRBV5-1,TRBD1,TGCGCCAGCAGCTTGGCCGGGACAGGGGGCGCCCAGGAGACCCAGTACTTC,CASSLAGTGGAQETQYF
-,TRBJ2-3,TRBV28,TRBD2,TGTGCCAGCAGTCGATCCGGGACTAGCGGCACAGATACGCAGTATTTT,CASSRSGTSGTDTQYF
-,TRBJ2-1,TRBV4-1,TRBD1,TGCGCCAGCAGCCAAGGACAGGGGGCAATCAAGGCGCAGTTCTTC,CASSQGQGAIKAQFF